These 15 T cell receptor beta chains were all obtained from the same sample, sequenced in a study of T cell repertoires in cytomegalovirus infection. For these TCRs, the target antigens are not known. MiXCR, run by TCRdb on the reads, gives a single entry per CDR3 protein. This table holds 80,000 or so distinct CDR3 sequences, roughly a quarter found once. The material was CD8+ T cells from cultured PBMCs, obtained from culture after CMV antigen stimulation. These receptors originate from a human donor in good health (CMV status not recorded). Some clones in this sample may be carry-over from other donors' samples.

The chain combines TRBV14 with TRBJ2-6; possibly TRBD2 for D (6 bases). V lost 4 bases, J lost 6 bases, and 16 bases lay in between. Looked up from germline, CDR1 is SGHDN and CDR2 is FVKESK. The CDR3 totals 16 residues. The CDR3 sequence is CASSPRAGSVANVLTF. The CDR3 bases are TGTGCCAGCAGCCCCCGGGCGGGGAGTGTGGCCAACGTCCTGACTTTC.

In this sample, this clonotype turned up many times. CDR3 in DNA: TGTGCTAGTGTTAGGGACAGGGTGTTTTACAATGAGCAGTTCTTC. This gives the protein CASVRDRVFYNEQFF. V is TRBV12-5 and J is TRBJ2-1; TRBD1 matches at 9 bases. With V trimmed by 7 bases and J by 4 bases, 8 bases remained unmatched. The CDR3 has 15 amino acids. The germline V gene encodes CDR1 LGHNT and CDR2 FRNRAP.

This clonotype has at least ten counts. The chain joins TRBV12-3 or TRBV12-4 to TRBJ2-2; D gene unclear. This CDR3 contains 14 residues. V gave up 2 bases and J gave up 3 bases, with 7 bases separating them. The CDR3: CASSLMGYTGELFF. CDR3 coding DNA: TGTGCCAGCAGTTTAATGGGGTACACCGGGGAGCTGTTTTTT.

This sequence joins TRBV4-3 and TRBJ2-7; 12 nucleotides agree with TRBD1. Trimming cost V 0 bases and J 6 bases; bases outside gene matches: 9. This CDR3 contains 17 residues. Germline loops: CDR1 LGHNA, CDR2 YSLEER. The CDR3 sequence is CASSQDGRGQGAVEQYF. CDR3 DNA sequence: TGCGCCAGCAGCCAAGATGGGCGGGGACAGGGGGCGGTCGAGCAGTACTTC.

The rearrangement uses TRBV10-3 and TRBJ2-3; a weak D match, TRBD2 (6 bases). The CDR3 sequence is 14 residues long. The germline V gene encodes CDR1 ENHRY and CDR2 SYGVKD. Trimming took off 11 bases at V and 0 bases at J, with 15 bases between the two ends. The CDR3 coding sequence is TGTGCCCTCCATTCGGGAGCTAGCACAGATACGCAGTATTTT. Translated: CALHSGASTDTQYF.

Written as DNA, the CDR3 is TGCGCCAGCAGCCAAGATCTGGCTAGCCAACTCTCCTACGAGCAGTACTTC. Protein: CASSQDLASQLSYEQYF. The chain couples TRBV4-1 to TRBJ2-7; D is possibly TRBD2 (5 bases). The V and J ends lost 0 bases and 0 bases respectively, with 15 bases between them. This CDR3 has 17 amino acids. Germline V gene sequence: CDR1 MGHRA, CDR2 YSYEKL.

This clonotype was detected only once. The chain links TRBV7-3 to TRBJ2-2, with a weak D call TRBD2 (7 bases). Germline CDR1 and CDR2: SGHTA and FQGTGA. This CDR3 region has 15 residues. V dropped 4 bases and J dropped 5 bases, with 14 bases sitting between them. CDR3: CASSYGGHGTGELFF. CDR3 DNA: TGTGCCAGCAGCTACGGGGGGCACGGAACCGGGGAGCTGTTTTTT.

This clonotype was counted at least ten times. V is TRBV7-8 and J is TRBJ1-1; TRBD1 agrees at 10 bases. V was clipped by 4 bases and J by 0 bases; unmatched bases: 5. The CDR3 contains 16 residues. Looked up from germline, CDR1 is SGHVS and CDR2 is FQNEAQ. CDR3 loop: CASSYRQGALNTEAFF. The CDR3 DNA reads TGTGCCAGCAGCTACCGACAGGGGGCGCTGAACACTGAAGCTTTCTTT.

The CDR3 DNA is TGTGCCAGCAGCTTAGACCGAGCAGGGCCTTACAATGAGCAGTTCTTC. It encodes CASSLDRAGPYNEQFF. J is TRBJ2-1 and V is TRBV11-3; D might be TRBD1 (5 bases). The CDR3 loop spans 16 amino acids. Germline V gene sequence: CDR1 SGHNT, CDR2 YENEEA. Trimming removed 0 bases from V and 4 bases from J, with 13 bases in between.

DNA for the CDR3: TGTGCCAGCAGCTCCTCAGGGGGCATGGGGTCACCCCTCCACTTT. Translated: CASSSSGGMGSPLHF. This chain links TRBV11-2 with TRBJ1-6; 8 bases match TRBD1. This CDR3 is 15 amino acids long. From germline, CDR1 is SGHAT and CDR2 FQNNGV. V lost 4 bases, J lost 10 bases, and 9 bases stayed unmatched. The complete variable domain, with remaining parts taken from reference TRBV11-2 and TRBJ1-6, reads EAGVAQSPRYKIIEKRQSVAFWCNPISGHATLYWYQQILGQGPKLLIQFQNNGVVDDSQLPKDRFSAERLKGVDSTLKIQPAKLEDSAVYLCASSSSGGMGSPLHFGNGTRLTVT.

This clonotype was picked up many times. V and J are TRBV11-1 and TRBJ2-1; D gene ambiguous. Germline V gene lookup returns CDR1 SGHAT and CDR2 FQDESV (reference sequence). Trimming removed 6 bases from V and 4 bases from J, with 22 bases in between. This CDR3 is built from 17 residues. CDR3 amino acids: CASRPPLTLGPYNEQFF. In nucleotides, the CDR3 is TGTGCCAGCAGACCACCGCTAACCCTAGGACCGTACAATGAGCAGTTCTTC.

This clonotype has more than one count but fewer than ten. The rearrangement joins TRBV11-2 to TRBJ2-2; tentatively, D is TRBD1 or TRBD2 (5 bases each). CDR3 length: 15 residues. CDR1 is SGHAT, CDR2 FQNNGV, per germline. V was trimmed by 3 bases and J by 1 base, leaving 9 bases between them. The CDR3 DNA follows: TGTGCCAGCAGCTTCGGGACGGTGAACACCGGGGAGCTGTTTTTT. Its protein product is CASSFGTVNTGELFF.

This clonotype was counted between two and nine times. The chain is built from TRBV6-1 and TRBJ2-5; 13 bases are a match to TRBD2. The CDR3 spans 17 residues. Trimming at V came to 5 bases and at J to 3 bases, leaving 9 bases not matched to a gene. Germline CDR1 and CDR2: MNHNS and SASEGT. The CDR3: CASSPPRLAGGKETQYF. Here the CDR3 DNA reads TGTGCCAGCAGTCCGCCCCGACTAGCGGGAGGAAAAGAGACCCAGTACTTC.

This clonotype was counted many times. The chain carries TRBV7-2 and TRBJ2-7, with TRBD2 matching 7 bases. Germline values: CDR1 SGHTA, CDR2 FQGNSA. The V segment lost 1 base and the J segment 0 bases; nucleotides outside the gene matches: 3. The CDR3 sequence is 15 residues long. In DNA, the CDR3 is TGTGCCAGCAGCTTAGGGGGCGGGGGCTCCTACGAGCAGTACTTC. Its protein product is CASSLGGGGSYEQYF. The variable domain in full, with the rest retrieved from reference TRBV7-2 and TRBJ2-7, is GAGVSQSPSNKVTEKGKDVELRCDPISGHTALYWYRQSLGQGLEFLIYFQGNSAPDKSGLPSDRFSAERTGGSVSTLTIQRTQQEDSAVYLCASSLGGGGSYEQYFGPGTRLTVT.

This sequence joins TRBV10-1 and TRBJ1-1, with 7 positions matching TRBD1. Per the germline V gene, CDR1 is WNHNN and CDR2 is SYGVQD (reference sequence). J gave up 0 bases and V 4 bases, and 2 bases lay outside the gene matches. The CDR3 is 14 residues long. DNA of the CDR3: TGCGCCAGCAGTGTCGACAGGGTGAACACTGAAGCTTTCTTT. Its protein is CASSVDRVNTEAFF.